One sample yielded the 32 T cell receptor beta chains listed below, sequenced in a study of T cell repertoires in cytomegalovirus infection. TCRdb analysed the reads with MiXCR anew, one entry per CDR3 protein. The sample yields approximately 910,000 distinct CDR3 sequences, around 29% seen once. No antigen has been assigned to these receptors. The sample here was cultured CD8+ T cells from PBMCs, taken from culture after CMV antigen stimulation. These receptors all come from a human donor in good health (CMV status not recorded). Some clones in this sample may be carry-over from other donors' samples.

The chain has TRBV5-1 and TRBJ1-4; D is ambiguous. The CDR3 totals 18 residues. The germline V gene has CDR1 SGHRS and CDR2 YFSETQ. With 3 bases removed from V and 0 bases from J, the gap between germline ends came to 18 bases. CDR3 DNA: TGCGCCAGCAGCTCCCCGGACTCCCGAGCCTCAACTAATGAAAAACTGTTTTTT. This codes for CASSSPDSRASTNEKLFF. The complete variable domain, with remaining parts taken from reference TRBV5-1 and TRBJ1-4, reads KAGVTQTPRYLIKTRGQQVTLSCSPISGHRSVSWYQQTPGQGLQFLFEYFSETQRNKGNFPGRFSGRQFSNSRSEMNVSTLELGDSALYLCASSSPDSRASTNEKLFFGSGTQLSVL.

The CDR3 nucleotides are TGTGCCACCAGCTCTCGGACAGCTGAAAAACTGTTTTTT. It is translated as CATSSRTAEKLFF. This chain links TRBV15 with TRBJ1-4; maybe TRBD1 (6 bases). CDR1 LNHNV and CDR2 YYDKDF come from the germline V gene (reference sequence). The CDR3 has 13 residues. Deletions cut 5 bases from V and 7 bases from J, with 11 bases between.

V gene TRBV19 combines with J gene TRBJ1-1; D remains unclear. The CDR3 consists of 15 residues. CDR1 and CDR2 from the germline V gene are LNHDA and SQIVND (reference sequence). V was pared by 3 bases and J by 2 bases, with 13 bases between. This CDR3 reads CASSINFRANTEAFF. The CDR3 DNA is TGTGCCAGTAGTATCAATTTTAGGGCTAACACTGAAGCTTTCTTT.

The chain is built from TRBV12-3 or TRBV12-4 and TRBJ2-3; D remains ambiguous. The CDR3 is 16 amino acids. V was trimmed by 6 bases and J by 2 bases, leaving 18 bases between them. The CDR3 region is CASSHPPRIFTDTQYF. CDR3 DNA: TGTGCCAGCAGCCATCCCCCCCGGATCTTCACAGATACGCAGTATTTT.

In regard to this clonotype: A much more abundant neighbour one base away suggests this may be a read error. V and J are TRBV7-2 and TRBJ2-3; TRBD2 matches 10 bases. Germline CDR1 reads SGHTA; CDR2 reads FQGNSA. The CDR3 sequence is 14 residues long. The CDR3 DNA is TGTGTCGTCCCGGGAGCGGGGGGGCCAGATACGCAGTATTTT. Protein: CVVPGAGGPDTQYF.

The chain links TRBV27 to TRBJ2-5; TRBD2 is a possible D gene (6 bases). Trimming removed 2 bases at V and 2 bases at J, with 21 bases between. Germline CDR1 reads MNHEY; CDR2 reads SMNVEV (reference sequence). The CDR3 spans 18 residues. The CDR3 DNA is TGTGCCAGCAGTTTAATATCGATTCATCCGGGACTGCAAGAGACCCAGTACTTC. Translation gives CASSLISIHPGLQETQYF.

This clonotype was seen a few times. This chain links TRBV7-2 with TRBJ1-3; D is possibly TRBD1 (5 bases). Trimming took off 5 bases at V and 3 bases at J, with 14 bases between the two ends. CDR1 and CDR2 from the germline V gene are SGHTA and FQGNSA. The CDR3 is made up of 15 amino acids. CDR3 DNA: TGTGCCAGCAGCAGTAGCTCGGGGGTTGGAAACACCATATATTTT. Its protein product is CASSSSSGVGNTIYF.

With respect to this clonotype: Being one base from a much bigger clone, this may be a read error. The chain uses TRBV7-2 and TRBJ2-7; 7 bases match TRBD1. CDR3 length: 15 residues. Germline assignment: CDR1 SGHTA and CDR2 FQGNSA. With 5 bases clipped from V and 6 bases from J, the junction kept 13 bases outside the gene matches. The DNA for the CDR3 is TGTGCCAGCAGCCACAGGTGGGGACAGCCCATCGAGCAGTACTTC. Translation: CASSHRWGQPIEQYF.

This clonotype was observed many times. Here the CDR3 reads CASSLEGYRGGNTEAFF. The DNA for the CDR3 is TGTGCCAGCAGCTTAGAGGGTTACAGGGGGGGTAACACTGAAGCTTTCTTT. V and J are TRBV7-8 and TRBJ1-1; TRBD1 matches 8 bases. V was clipped by 1 base and J by 2 bases; unmatched bases: 9. The CDR3 consists of 17 residues. Germline loops: CDR1 SGHVS, CDR2 FQNEAQ.

This clonotype was detected ten times or more. The rearrangement links TRBV7-6 to TRBJ1-1; weak D call: TRBD1 (5 bases). CDR3 length equals 13 residues. Trimming cost V 5 bases and J 3 bases, with 10 bases left between them. Germline values: CDR1 SGHVS, CDR2 FNYEAQ. CDR3 sequence: CASSPGLHTEAFF. The CDR3 DNA reads as TGTGCCAGCAGCCCAGGGTTACACACTGAAGCTTTCTTT.

Many counts were recorded for this clonotype. The chain joins TRBV6-1 to TRBJ1-1; 9 bases are shared with TRBD1. After removal of 7 bases from V and 6 bases from J, the junction contained 9 bases not matched to a gene. CDR3 length equals 14 residues. The V gene's germline CDR1 is MNHNS and CDR2 SASEGT. The CDR3 sequence: CASKGTGSMSEAFF. CDR3 nucleotides: TGTGCCAGCAAGGGGACAGGGTCAATGTCTGAAGCTTTCTTT.

The rearrangement joins TRBV6-1 to TRBJ2-2, with a possible D match to TRBD2 (6 bases). Trimming left V 5 bases short and J 6 bases short, with 16 bases between. Germline CDR1 reads MNHNS; CDR2 reads SASEGT. The length of the CDR3 is 15 residues. CDR3 bases: TGTGCCAGCAGTCCTGGGACTCCGGTCTCCGGGGAGCTGTTTTTT. Amino acids: CASSPGTPVSGELFF.

The rearrangement uses TRBV7-6 and TRBJ2-7; D is undetermined. There are 13 residues in the CDR3. Between the trimmed V and J ends, which lost 2 bases and 2 bases, there was a span of 7 bases. Germline V gene sequence: CDR1 SGHVS, CDR2 FNYEAQ. The CDR3, as DNA: TGTGCCAGCAGCTTATCCCAGCCCTACGAGCAGTACTTC. Translation gives CASSLSQPYEQYF.

Note on this clonotype: Possible read error: a much larger clone is one base away. This chain links TRBV6-2 or TRBV6-3 with TRBJ2-5, with D possibly being TRBD2 (6 bases). This CDR3 contains 14 residues. Germline CDR1 and CDR2: MNHEY and SVGEGT. CDR3 nucleotides: TGTGCCAGCACCCCAGCAGGGAGGAGAGAGACCCAGTGCTTC. Amino acids: CASTPAGRRETQCF.

The chain recombines TRBV24-1 with TRBJ2-1, with D tentatively TRBD2 (7 bases). The CDR3 sequence is 19 residues long. Germline values: CDR1 KGHDR, CDR2 SFDVKD. V shed 4 bases and J shed 7 bases, with 28 bases lying between them. The CDR3 region has the DNA TGTGCCACCAGTGACCCAAAGGGGGGGCCCCCTATACAAAGGAATGAGCAGTTCTTC. Encoded protein: CATSDPKGGPPIQRNEQFF.

The rearrangement links TRBV10-1 to TRBJ2-7; D unresolved. With 3 bases removed from V and 0 bases from J, the gap between germline ends came to 15 bases. The CDR3 is 16 amino acids. Per the germline V gene, CDR1 is WNHNN and CDR2 is SYGVQD (reference sequence). The CDR3 bases are TGCGCCAGCAGTGAAAGACTGGCTTCGGGCTCCTACGAGCAGTACGTC. It codes for CASSERLASGSYEQYV.

This clonotype was observed a handful of times. The V gene is TRBV20-1, the J gene TRBJ1-2; TRBD1 matches 11 bases. The germline V gene has CDR1 DFQATT and CDR2 SNEGSKA (reference sequence). This CDR3 region has 14 residues. Losses at the gene ends were 6 bases for V and 3 bases for J; bases not matched to a gene: 6. In nucleotides, the CDR3 is TGCAGTGCCTACCGGACAGGGGGCGACTATGGCTACACCTTC. Protein product: CSAYRTGGDYGYTF.

V gene TRBV7-3 combines with J gene TRBJ1-5, with 7 bases identical to TRBD1. This CDR3 is 18 amino acids long. Germline V CDR1 and CDR2: SGHTA, FQGTGA. V lost 4 bases and J lost 0; bases outside the gene matches: 12. The CDR3 reads CASSSRETGPYSNQPQHF. As DNA, the CDR3 is TGTGCCAGCAGCTCCAGAGAGACAGGGCCCTATAGCAATCAGCCCCAGCATTTT.

On this clonotype: The junction shows a germline mismatch at one end, possibly a read error. The rearrangement joins TRBV19 to TRBJ2-1; no clear D. CDR1 is LNHDA, CDR2 SQIVND, per germline (reference sequence). The CDR3 is made up of 13 amino acids. CDR3 sequence reads: CASSPEPYYEQFF. The DNA of the CDR3 is TGTGCCAGTAGTCCGGAGCCCTACTATGAGCAGTTCTTC.

The chain uses TRBV7-8 and TRBJ1-6; D is ambiguous. Between the trimmed V and J ends, which lost 5 bases and 7 bases, there was a span of 15 bases. Germline values: CDR1 SGHVS, CDR2 FQNEAQ. This CDR3 region has 15 residues. The CDR3 DNA reads TGTGCCAGCAGCCGAGCCCAGTTGGAAAATTCACCCCTCCACTTT. Its protein product is CASSRAQLENSPLHF.

This chain uses TRBV29-1 with TRBJ2-1, with TRBD2 identical over 7 bases. This CDR3 has 14 residues. CDR1 and CDR2 (germline): SQVTM, ANQGSEA. The J segment lost 6 bases and the V segment lost 0 bases, leaving 5 bases of the junction unmatched. CDR3 coding DNA: TGCAGCGTTGAAGAGTTGGGCGGGGGCAATGAGCAGTTCTTC. It translates to CSVEELGGGNEQFF.

V gene TRBV13 combines with J gene TRBJ2-7; 9 bases line up with TRBD1. The junction had 10 bases not matched to a gene; V was cut back by 4 bases and J by 3 bases. The CDR3 has 16 residues. Germline assignment: CDR1 PRHDT and CDR2 FYEKMQ (reference sequence). The CDR3 region is CASSSESGQGNYEQYF. Here the CDR3 DNA reads TGTGCCAGCAGCTCCGAGAGCGGACAGGGGAACTACGAGCAGTACTTC. Filled out from reference TRBV13 and TRBJ2-7, the complete variable domain reads AAGVIQSPRHLIKEKRETATLKCYPIPRHDTVYWYQQGPGQDPQFLISFYEKMQSDKGSIPDRFSAQQFSDYHSELNMSSLELGDSALYFCASSSESGQGNYEQYFGPGTRLTVT.

The J gene is TRBJ1-2, the V gene TRBV12-3 or TRBV12-4, with D possibly being TRBD1 (5 bases). This CDR3 has 12 residues. V dropped 6 bases and J dropped 8 bases, with 13 bases sitting between them. CDR3 loop: CASRQGPLGYTF. For the CDR3, the DNA is TGTGCCAGCAGGCAGGGACCTCTGGGCTACACCTTC.

The chain couples TRBV29-1 to TRBJ2-1; no firm D call. V lost 1 base to trimming and J lost 4 bases, with 5 bases between them. This CDR3 is built from 12 residues. Per the germline V gene, CDR1 is SQVTM and CDR2 is ANQGSEA. This CDR3 is CSVEGKYNEQFF. CDR3 sequence (DNA): TGCAGCGTTGAAGGGAAGTACAATGAGCAGTTCTTC.

About this clonotype itself: A much larger clone sits a single nucleotide away, making a read error possible. This chain joins TRBV6-1 and TRBJ2-3; 10 positions match TRBD2. Germline CDR1 MNHNS, CDR2 SASEGT. The CDR3 sequence is 16 residues long. Losses at the gene ends were 6 bases for V and 6 bases for J; bases not matched to a gene: 12. The CDR3 reads CASREWASGGPDTQYF. CDR3 bases: TGTGCCAGCAGGGAGTGGGCTAGCGGGGGTCCCGATACGCAGTATTTT.

This clonotype came up a few times. The rearrangement joins TRBV10-3 to TRBJ2-1; TRBD1 matches 8 bases. The CDR3 is 16 residues long. Trimming removed 7 bases from V and 7 bases from J; junction bases left unmatched: 15. The V gene's germline CDR1 is ENHRY and CDR2 SYGVKD. The CDR3 nucleotides read TGTGCCATCATGCCCGAACCGGGACAGGTGAGGAATGAGCAGTTCTTC. This sequence encodes CAIMPEPGQVRNEQFF.

This clonotype was detected only a few times. This chain uses TRBV7-6 with TRBJ1-1, with D possibly TRBD1 on 6 matching bases. Looked up from germline, CDR1 is SGHVS and CDR2 is FNYEAQ. The ends were cut back, 2 bases at V and 4 bases at J, with 14 bases in the middle. CDR3 length equals 15 residues. Here the CDR3 reads CASSLLTGRPTEAFF. CDR3 DNA: TGTGCCAGCAGCTTACTAACAGGGCGTCCCACTGAAGCTTTCTTT.

This clonotype was seen only a few times. The J gene is TRBJ1-3, the V gene TRBV7-6; 7 nucleotides agree with TRBD1. This CDR3 is 15 amino acids long. V dropped 4 bases and J dropped 2; count of bases not matched to a gene: 5. The germline CDR1 and CDR2 sequences are SGHVS and FNYEAQ. The CDR3 DNA reads TGTGCCAGCAGCTCAGCGGGACAGCCTGGAAACACCATATATTTT. Translation gives CASSSAGQPGNTIYF.

CDR3 in amino acids: CASSVDRVGGYTF. CDR3 nucleotide sequence: TGTGCCAGCAGCGTGGACAGGGTCGGTGGCTACACCTTC. The rearrangement links TRBV5-6 to TRBJ1-2; 8 bases are shared with TRBD1. This CDR3 is built from 13 residues. Germline V gene lookup returns CDR1 SGHDT and CDR2 YYEEEE. Unmatched junction bases numbered 6, after V lost 4 bases and J lost 7 bases.

The genes are TRBV7-9 and TRBJ2-5; TRBD2 matches at 13 bases. In germline, CDR1 is SEHNR, CDR2 FQNEAQ (reference sequence). This CDR3 region has 16 residues. The trim removed 5 bases at V and 1 base at J, leaving 4 bases unmatched. The CDR3 DNA is TGTGCCAGCAGCGGAGGGACTAGCGGGGCCCAAGAGACCCAGTACTTC. Amino acid sequence: CASSGGTSGAQETQYF.

This clonotype was seen more than once but under ten times. The genes are TRBV4-1 and TRBJ2-7; 7 nucleotides align to TRBD1. From germline, CDR1 is MGHRA and CDR2 YSYEKL. V shed 3 bases and J 3 bases; nucleotides not matched to a gene: 8. There are 15 residues in the CDR3. CDR3 nucleotide sequence: TGCGCCAGCAGCCATCCGGGACAGAACCACTACGAGCAGTACTTC. This encodes CASSHPGQNHYEQYF.

The chain is built from TRBV6-5 and TRBJ2-3; 9 bases fit TRBD2. Trimming took 5 bases from V and 6 from J; bases not matched to a gene: 9. In germline, CDR1 is MNHEY, CDR2 SVGAGI. The CDR3 has 15 amino acids. The CDR3 DNA follows: TGTGCCAGCAGTCTTAAGACTAGCGGTATGGATACGCAGTATTTT. Its protein product is CASSLKTSGMDTQYF.